This TCR beta chain was profiled in a study of identical twins. Germline assignment: CDR1 SGHDT and CDR2 YYEEEE. V lost 1 base and J 0 bases, leaving 4 bases between the germline ends. The CDR3 has 14 residues. This clonotype occurred many times. TCRdb analysed the 5' RACE reads with MiXCR anew, one entry per CDR3 protein. The sample yields hundreds of thousands of distinct CDR3 sequences, 21% seen once. A further study also used this sample, focusing on T cells expressing NK-cell markers.

This chain uses TRBV5-6 with TRBJ2-2; D call uncertain. The source material was PBMCs. The receptor was derived from a woman aged 18-29 years in good health. The CDR3 bases are TGTGCCAGCAGCTTGTGGTCGAACACCGGGGAGCTGTTTTTT. Its translation: CASSLWSNTGELFF.